The 3 T cell receptor beta chains presented below share a single source sample, sequenced in a study of cytomegalovirus exposure and HLA in healthy donors (dated by TCRdb to about 2017). Library method: the immunoSEQ multiplex PCR assay. For the multiplex PCR, a mixture combining 60 forward primers for TCR Vbeta segments and 13 reverse primers for TCR Jbeta segments was used. The table comes from immuneACCESS by way of TCRdb, which keeps in-frame sequences with V and J called. Part of the clones is missing from these tables; in studies checked, under half for an unresolved V gene and the rest for unknown reasons. The table for this sample shows 110,000 to 150,000 clones. Approximately 0.88% of the sample goes to the ten largest clones. Sequencing was carried out using PBMCs. The receptors were gathered from a male donor in good health and CMV-seronegative.

CDR3 protein: CASSETFKSSYEQYF. The CDR3 DNA follows: TGTGCCAGCAGTGAAACCTTCAAGAGCTCCTACGAGCAGTACTTC. The chain joins TRBV2 to TRBJ2-7; no definite D call. V was shortened by 2 bases and J by 0 bases, with 11 bases between the two germline ends. Germline CDR1 is SNHLY and CDR2 is FYNNEI. This CDR3 is built from 15 residues.

The chain links TRBV25-1 to TRBJ1-5; the D is unclear. From germline, CDR1 is MGHDK and CDR2 SYGVNS. Between the trimmed V and J ends, which lost 6 bases and 9 bases, there was a span of 18 bases. The CDR3 sequence is 14 residues long. For the CDR3, the DNA is TGTGCCAGCAGCCAGAGGGCCTCCGGGTCGCCCCAGCATTTT. Translated, it gives CASSQRASGSPQHF.

The chain employs TRBV15 and TRBJ2-1; D possibly corresponds to TRBD1 (6 bases). Germline V gene lookup returns CDR1 LNHNV and CDR2 YYDKDF (reference sequence). V lost 9 bases and J lost 3, with 12 bases in between. CDR3 length: 13 amino acids. DNA for the CDR3: TGTGCCACGAGGGGGTCACTCTACAATGAGCAGTTCTTC. Amino acid sequence: CATRGSLYNEQFF.